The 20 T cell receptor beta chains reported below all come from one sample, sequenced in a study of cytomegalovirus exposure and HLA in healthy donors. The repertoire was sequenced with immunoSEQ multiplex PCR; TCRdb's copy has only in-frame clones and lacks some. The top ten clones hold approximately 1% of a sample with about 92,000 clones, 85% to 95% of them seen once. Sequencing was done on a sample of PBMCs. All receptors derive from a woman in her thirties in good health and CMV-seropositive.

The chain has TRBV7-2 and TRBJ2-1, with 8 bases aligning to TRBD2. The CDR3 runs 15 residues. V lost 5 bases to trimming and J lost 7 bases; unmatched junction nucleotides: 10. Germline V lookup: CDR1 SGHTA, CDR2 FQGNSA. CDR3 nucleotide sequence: TGTGCCAGCAGCCCCACGCCGGGAGGGTATAATGAGCAGTTCTTC. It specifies CASSPTPGGYNEQFF.

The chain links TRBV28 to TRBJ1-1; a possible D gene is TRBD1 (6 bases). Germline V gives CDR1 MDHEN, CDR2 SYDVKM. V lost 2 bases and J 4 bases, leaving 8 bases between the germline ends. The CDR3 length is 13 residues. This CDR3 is CASSLQGSTEAFF. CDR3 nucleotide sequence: TGTGCCAGCAGTTTACAGGGGAGCACTGAAGCTTTCTTT.

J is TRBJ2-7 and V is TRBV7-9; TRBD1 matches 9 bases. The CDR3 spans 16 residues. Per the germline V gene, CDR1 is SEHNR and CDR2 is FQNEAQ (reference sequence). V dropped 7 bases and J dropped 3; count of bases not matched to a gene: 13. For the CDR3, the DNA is TGTGCCAGCACCTCTGAGGCCGGGACAGGGTTCTACGAGCAGTACTTC. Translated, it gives CASTSEAGTGFYEQYF.

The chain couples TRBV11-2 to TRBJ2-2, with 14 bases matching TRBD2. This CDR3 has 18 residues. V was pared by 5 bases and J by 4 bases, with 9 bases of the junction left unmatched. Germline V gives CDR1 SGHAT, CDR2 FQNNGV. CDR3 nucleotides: TGTGCCAGCAGCAACCGGACTAGCGGGAGGAGCGTCACCGGGGAGCTGTTTTTT. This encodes CASSNRTSGRSVTGELFF.

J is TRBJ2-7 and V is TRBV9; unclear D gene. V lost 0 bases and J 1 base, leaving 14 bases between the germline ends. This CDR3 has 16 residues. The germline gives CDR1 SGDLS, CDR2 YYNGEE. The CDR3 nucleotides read TGTGCCAGCAGCGTAGTAATGCGCCAGGTTTCCTACGAGCAGTACTTC. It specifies CASSVVMRQVSYEQYF.

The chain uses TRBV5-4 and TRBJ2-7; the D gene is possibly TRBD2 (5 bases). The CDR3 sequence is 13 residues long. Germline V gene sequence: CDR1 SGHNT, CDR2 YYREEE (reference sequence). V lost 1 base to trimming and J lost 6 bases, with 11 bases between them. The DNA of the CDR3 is TGTGCCAGCAGCTTGTGGTCGGGGTCCGAGCAGTACTTC. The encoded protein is CASSLWSGSEQYF.

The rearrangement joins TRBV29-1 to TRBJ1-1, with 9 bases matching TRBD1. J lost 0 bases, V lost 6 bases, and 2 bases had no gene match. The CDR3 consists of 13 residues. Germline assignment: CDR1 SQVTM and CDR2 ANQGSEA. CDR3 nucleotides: TGCAGCGTGGGGACAGGGCTGAACACTGAAGCTTTCTTT. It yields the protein CSVGTGLNTEAFF.

CDR3 region: CASSEGRRVETQYF. The DNA for the CDR3 is TGTGCCAGCAGTGAAGGGAGACGGGTAGAGACCCAGTACTTC. The V call is TRBV2, the J call TRBJ2-5; D gene unclear. The V gene's germline CDR1 is SNHLY and CDR2 FYNNEI. There are 14 residues in the CDR3. Between the trimmed V and J ends, which lost 1 base and 4 bases, there was a span of 10 bases.

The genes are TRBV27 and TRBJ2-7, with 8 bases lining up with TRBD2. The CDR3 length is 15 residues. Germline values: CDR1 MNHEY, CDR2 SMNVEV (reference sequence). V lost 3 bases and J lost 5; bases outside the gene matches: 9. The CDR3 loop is CASSFRGGSSNEQYF. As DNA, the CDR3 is TGTGCCAGCAGTTTCCGGGGGGGGAGTTCCAACGAGCAGTACTTC.

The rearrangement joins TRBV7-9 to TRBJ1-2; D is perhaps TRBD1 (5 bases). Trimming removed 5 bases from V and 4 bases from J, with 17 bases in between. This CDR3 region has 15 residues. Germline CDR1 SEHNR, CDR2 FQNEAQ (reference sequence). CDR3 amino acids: CASSPGPQGTYGYTF. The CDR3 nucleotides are TGTGCCAGCAGCCCAGGGCCCCAGGGCACCTATGGCTACACCTTC.

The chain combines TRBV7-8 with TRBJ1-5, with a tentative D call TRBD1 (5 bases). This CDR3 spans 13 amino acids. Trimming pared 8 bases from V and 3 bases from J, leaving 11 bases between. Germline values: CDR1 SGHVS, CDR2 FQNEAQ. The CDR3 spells CASRRDSNQPQHF. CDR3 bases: TGTGCCAGCCGCAGGGATTCCAATCAGCCCCAGCATTTT. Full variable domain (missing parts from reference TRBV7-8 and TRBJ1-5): GAGVSQSPRYKVAKRGQDVALRCDPISGHVSLFWYQQALGQGPEFLTYFQNEAQLDKSGLPSDRFFAERPEGSVSTLKIQRTQQEDSAVYLCASRRDSNQPQHFGDGTRLSIL.

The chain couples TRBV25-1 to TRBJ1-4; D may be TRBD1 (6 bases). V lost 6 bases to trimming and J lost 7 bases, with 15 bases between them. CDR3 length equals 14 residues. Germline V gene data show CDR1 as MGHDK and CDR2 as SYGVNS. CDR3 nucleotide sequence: TGTGCCAGCAGCATTACAGGGCAGGGTGAAAAACTGTTTTTT. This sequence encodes CASSITGQGEKLFF.

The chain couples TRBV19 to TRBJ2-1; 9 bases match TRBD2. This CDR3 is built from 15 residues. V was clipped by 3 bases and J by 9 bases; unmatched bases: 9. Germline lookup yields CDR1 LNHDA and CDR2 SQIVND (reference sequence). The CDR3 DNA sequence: TGTGCCAGTAGTATGGCGGCGGGAGGGCCGGGTGAGCAGTTCTTC. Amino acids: CASSMAAGGPGEQFF.

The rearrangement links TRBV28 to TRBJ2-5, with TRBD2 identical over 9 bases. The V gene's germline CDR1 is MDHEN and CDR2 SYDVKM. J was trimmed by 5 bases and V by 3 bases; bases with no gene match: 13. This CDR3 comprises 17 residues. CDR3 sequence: CASSFSSGMLLWETQYF. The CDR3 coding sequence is TGTGCCAGCAGTTTTTCTAGCGGGATGCTGTTGTGGGAGACCCAGTACTTC.

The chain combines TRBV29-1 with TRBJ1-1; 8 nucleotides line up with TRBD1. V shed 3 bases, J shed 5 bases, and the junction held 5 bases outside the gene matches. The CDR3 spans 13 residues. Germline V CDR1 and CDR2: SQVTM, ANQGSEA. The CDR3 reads CSVEPTGETEAFF. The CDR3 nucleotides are TGCAGCGTTGAGCCGACAGGGGAGACTGAAGCTTTCTTT.

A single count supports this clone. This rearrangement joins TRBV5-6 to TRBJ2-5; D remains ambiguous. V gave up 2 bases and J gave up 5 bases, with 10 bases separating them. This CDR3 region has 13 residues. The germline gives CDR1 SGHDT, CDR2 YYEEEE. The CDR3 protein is CASSFFLRETQYF. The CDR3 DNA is TGTGCCAGCAGCTTTTTTCTGAGGGAGACCCAGTACTTC.

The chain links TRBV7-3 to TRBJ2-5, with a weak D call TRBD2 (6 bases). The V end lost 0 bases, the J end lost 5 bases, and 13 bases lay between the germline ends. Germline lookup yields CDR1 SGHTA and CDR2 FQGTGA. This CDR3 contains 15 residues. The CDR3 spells CASSLTRRVGETQYF. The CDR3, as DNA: TGTGCCAGCAGCTTAACGCGGAGGGTTGGGGAGACCCAGTACTTC.

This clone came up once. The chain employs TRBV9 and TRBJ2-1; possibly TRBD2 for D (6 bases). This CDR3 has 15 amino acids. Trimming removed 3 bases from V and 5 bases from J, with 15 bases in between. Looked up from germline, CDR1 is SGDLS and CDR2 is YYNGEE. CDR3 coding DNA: TGTGCCAGCAGCGAGGGACCGAGACTAGACAATGAGCAGTTCTTC. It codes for CASSEGPRLDNEQFF.

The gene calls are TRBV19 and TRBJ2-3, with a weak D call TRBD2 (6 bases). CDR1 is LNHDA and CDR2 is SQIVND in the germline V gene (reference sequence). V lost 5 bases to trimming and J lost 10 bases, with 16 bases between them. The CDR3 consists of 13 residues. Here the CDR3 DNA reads TGTGCCAGTAGTCCCGCGGGCGGGACCGCGCAGTATTTT. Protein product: CASSPAGGTAQYF.

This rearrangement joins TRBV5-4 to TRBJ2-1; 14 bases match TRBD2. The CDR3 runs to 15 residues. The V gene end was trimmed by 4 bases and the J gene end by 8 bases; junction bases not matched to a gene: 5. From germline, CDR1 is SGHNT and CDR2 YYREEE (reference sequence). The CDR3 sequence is CASSTRLAGGDEQFF. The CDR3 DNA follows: TGTGCCAGCAGCACACGACTAGCGGGAGGGGATGAGCAGTTCTTC. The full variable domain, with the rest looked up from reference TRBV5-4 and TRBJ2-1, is ETGVTQSPTHLIKTRGQQVTLRCSSQSGHNTVSWYQQALGQGPQFIFQYYREEENGRGNFPPRFSGLQFPNYSSELNVNALELDDSALYLCASSTRLAGGDEQFFGPGTRLTVL.